Below are 10 T cell receptor beta chains sequenced from a single sample in a study of blood T cell repertoires in COVID-19. Libraries were prepared by immunoSEQ multiplex PCR; TCRdb keeps only in-frame clonotypes and omits some of them. The sample has about 110,000 clones, 70% to 90% seen once. The sequencing sample was made of peripheral blood. The receptors were gathered from a woman aged 45-65 years with active or convalescent COVID-19.

The sample holds one count of this clone. The rearrangement uses TRBV28 and TRBJ1-1; D gene unclear. With 3 bases removed from V and 4 bases from J, the gap between germline ends came to 9 bases. CDR1 and CDR2 from the germline V gene are MDHEN and SYDVKM. CDR3 length: 13 amino acids. CDR3 loop: CASSFSEGTEAFF. In DNA, the CDR3 is TGTGCCAGCAGTTTTAGCGAGGGCACTGAAGCTTTCTTT.

The gene calls are TRBV28 and TRBJ1-3, with D possibly matching TRBD1 (5 bases). This CDR3 is built from 14 residues. CDR1 is MDHEN, CDR2 SYDVKM, per germline. Trimming shortened V by 2 bases and J by 4 bases, and 9 bases separated the two germline ends. The CDR3, as DNA: TGTGCCAGCAGTTTAGGGGGGAGCGGAAACACCATATATTTT. The encoded protein is CASSLGGSGNTIYF.

The table lists this clone with a count of one. The V call is TRBV6-2 or TRBV6-3, the J call TRBJ2-1; 7 nucleotides line up with TRBD1. In germline, CDR1 is MNHEY, CDR2 SVGEGT. V lost 1 base and J lost 2; bases outside the gene matches: 8. There are 17 residues in the CDR3. The chain's CDR3 is CASSYWLGGSAYNEQFF. In DNA, the CDR3 is TGTGCCAGCAGTTACTGGTTAGGGGGCTCCGCCTACAATGAGCAGTTCTTC.

The CDR3 sequence: CASSVDPELSIEFF. The CDR3 bases are TGTGCCAGCAGCGTGGATCCAGAGCTTAGCATTGAGTTCTTC. The chain couples TRBV9 to TRBJ2-1; D unclear. V was clipped by 2 bases and J by 14 bases, with 20 bases between them. The length of the CDR3 is 14 residues. Germline V gene data show CDR1 as SGDLS and CDR2 as YYNGEE.

The chain uses TRBV7-3 and TRBJ2-1; 7 bases match TRBD2. Per germline, CDR1 SGHTA and CDR2 FQGTGA. The V and J ends lost 2 bases and 10 bases, in that order; junction bases with no gene match: 8. This CDR3 is 14 amino acids long. The CDR3 protein is CASSLSGLREEQFF. The CDR3 DNA reads as TGTGCCAGCAGCTTATCGGGTTTGCGGGAGGAGCAGTTCTTC.

The chain is built from TRBV6-2 or TRBV6-3 and TRBJ2-7; the match to TRBD1 covers 10 bases. Trimming removed 2 bases from V and 6 bases from J; junction bases left unmatched: 4. This CDR3 is 14 amino acids long. The germline CDR1 and CDR2 sequences are MNHEY and SVGEGT. The CDR3 loop is CASSYAGQGVEQYF. In nucleotides, the CDR3 is TGTGCCAGCAGTTACGCTGGACAGGGGGTCGAGCAGTACTTC.

This chain connects TRBV9 to TRBJ2-5, with TRBD1 matching 8 bases. The V gene's germline CDR1 is SGDLS and CDR2 YYNGEE. V shed 4 bases and J 5 bases; nucleotides not matched to a gene: 16. The CDR3 totals 17 residues. The CDR3 DNA reads as TGTGCCAGCAGCCCAGGTTTAGCAGGGGGCCGGGGGGAGACCCAGTACTTC. This sequence encodes CASSPGLAGGRGETQYF.

This chain connects TRBV10-2 to TRBJ2-7; 7 bases are shared with TRBD2. Germline CDR1 is WSHSY and CDR2 is SAAADI. The CDR3 spans 13 residues. V was clipped by 7 bases and J by 6 bases; unmatched bases: 9. In DNA form, the CDR3 reads TGCGCCAGCAAGGCGGGGGTTGCTGGCGAGCAGTACTTC. It yields the protein CASKAGVAGEQYF.

This sequence joins TRBV28 and TRBJ2-7; D is unresolved. This CDR3 is built from 14 residues. CDR1 is MDHEN and CDR2 is SYDVKM in the germline V gene. Trimming left V 3 bases short and J 1 base short, with 10 bases between. The CDR3 loop is CASSFKRVSYEQYF. CDR3 coding DNA: TGTGCCAGCAGTTTTAAACGGGTTTCCTACGAGCAGTACTTC.

The chain joins TRBV27 to TRBJ2-3, with D hard to call. Germline V gene lookup returns CDR1 MNHEY and CDR2 SMNVEV (reference sequence). Trimming removed 6 bases at V and 4 bases at J, with 17 bases between. This CDR3 spans 15 amino acids. CDR3 bases: TGTGCCAGCAGCTCCACGGCCCTAGTCGCAGATACGCAGTATTTT. Protein sequence: CASSSTALVADTQYF.